These T cell receptor beta chains were read from a single sample in a study of radiation and T cells in renal cell carcinoma. Profiling relied on immunoSEQ multiplex PCR, and the TCRdb table lists in-frame clones only, not all of them. The sample holds over 120,000 clones; 70% to 90% are singletons and the top ten take around 17%. Source: blood, taken from a patient whose treatment included radiotherapy and nephrectomy. Receptors originate from a woman between 45 and 65 years old with renal cell carcinoma. Each CDR3 is given with its conserved first and last residue. The D gene is left open where the match is weak.

d_gene,j_gene,v_gene,len,CDR3aa,CDR3nt
TRBD1,TRBJ2-5,TRBV5-4,14,CASSPLTGEETQYF,TGTGCCAGCAGCCCCCTGACAGGGGAGGAGACCCAGTACTTC
.,TRBJ2-7,TRBV9,14,CASSIGTSSPEQYF,TGTGCCAGCAGCATAGGGACGAGTTCCCCCGAGCAGTACTTC
TRBD1,TRBJ1-5,TRBV28,15,CASSRQGAGVQPQHF,TGTGCCAGCAGCCGACAGGGGGCTGGTGTGCAGCCCCAGCATTTT
.,TRBJ2-7,TRBV2,11,CASRQGNEQYF,TGTGCCAGCAGACAGGGAAACGAGCAGTACTTC
.,TRBJ2-1,TRBV7-8,14,CASSFLSVANEQFF,TGTGCCAGCAGCTTCCTGTCGGTGGCCAATGAGCAGTTCTTC
TRBD1,TRBJ2-7,TRBV27,14,CASSPHAGGGEQYF,TGTGCCAGCAGTCCCCACGCAGGGGGTGGCGAGCAGTACTTC
.,TRBJ2-2,TRBV29-1,11,CSVEGTGELFF,TGCAGCGTTGAAGGGACCGGGGAGCTGTTTTTT
.,TRBJ2-7,TRBV5-1,14,CASSLTAQAYEQYF,TGCGCCAGCAGCTTGACAGCCCAAGCCTACGAGCAGTACTTC
.,TRBJ1-3,TRBV7-2,18,CASSLVGPTLFSGNTIYF,TGTGCCAGCAGCTTAGTGGGACCAACTCTATTCTCTGGAAACACCATATATTTT
TRBD2,TRBJ2-3,TRBV6-1,16,CASSATSGGLADTQYF,TGTGCCAGCAGTGCGACTAGCGGGGGGCTCGCAGATACGCAGTATTTT
.,TRBJ2-2,TRBV6-5,15,CASSRPSRDSGELFF,TGTGCCAGCAGTCGACCTTCCCGGGACTCCGGGGAGCTGTTTTTT
TRBD2,TRBJ2-1,TRBV27,16,CASSLRPSGGANEQFF,TGTGCCAGCAGTTTACGTCCTAGCGGGGGGGCCAATGAGCAGTTCTTC
TRBD2,TRBJ2-5,TRBV7-2,15,CASSSRGGSRETQYF,TGTGCCAGCAGCTCGCGGGGGGGCAGTCGGGAGACCCAGTACTTC
.,TRBJ1-1,TRBV6-6,14,CASGNRGLNTEAFF,TGTGCCAGCGGAAACCGGGGGTTGAACACTGAAGCTTTCTTT
.,TRBJ2-7,TRBV21-1,15,CASSLLAGGWYEQYF,TGTGCCAGCAGCCTACTAGCGGGAGGGTGGTACGAGCAGTACTTC